This TCR beta chain was observed in a study of T-cell memory formation after mild COVID-19. V gave up 2 bases and J gave up 3 bases; unmatched junction bases: 8. The CDR3 spans 16 residues. Germline-derived CDR1 and CDR2 are SGHDT and YYEEEE. One entry per CDR3 protein, called by TCRdb with MiXCR from the 5' RACE reads. In the table there are approximately 300,000 distinct CDR3 sequences, approximately 19% of which are singletons. The specimen was PBMCs or a T cell subset sorted from them (not recorded which). The TCR originated in a man aged 18-30 years who had mild COVID-19 (a few samples of this study predate the infection). Cell type and time point are not known. This chain uses TRBV5-6 with TRBJ2-7; 10 positions match TRBD2. The CDR3 nucleotides are TGTGCCAGCAGCTTCAGGCTAGCGGGGGCCTACTACGAGCAGTACTTC. Protein: CASSFRLAGAYYEQYF.